This note documents a single T cell receptor (beta chain) sequence. Its antigen is undetermined. V lost 2 bases and J lost 12, with 14 bases in between. The CDR3 covers 14 residues. Germline CDR1 LNHDA, CDR2 SQIVND (reference sequence). This record belongs to a study of T cells in localized non-small cell lung cancer. Overall study results and limits: A median of roughly 57 clones ranked among the top 100 in tumor appeared in adjacent lung. A denser population of T cells in blood accompanied longer overall survival. Heterogeneity remains possible because sequencing was limited to only one tumor region.

Sequencing was performed with immunoSEQ multiplex PCR; in TCRdb, only in-frame clones are kept and a portion is missing. Among 2,000 to 2,500 clones listed, over 20% were seen once. Sample: lung tumor tissue, taken before any cancer treatment. The chain couples TRBV19 to TRBJ1-6, with D perhaps TRBD1 (5 bases). This receptor was identified in an older female donor with stage II lung adenocarcinoma. CDR3 sequence: CASSITQGDGPLHF. The CDR3 nucleotides read TGTGCCAGTAGTATAACTCAGGGTGACGGACCCCTCCACTTT. The entire variable domain, with the rest obtained from reference TRBV19 and TRBJ1-6, is as follows: DGGITQSPKYLFRKEGQNVTLSCEQNLNHDAMYWYRQDPGQGLRLIYYSQIVNDFQKGDIAEGYSVSREKKESFPLTVTSAQKNPTAFYLCASSITQGDGPLHFGNGTRLTVT.